The 8 T cell receptor beta chains presented below share a single source sample, sequenced in a study of T-cell memory formation after mild COVID-19. TCRdb re-called the 5' RACE reads through MiXCR, storing one row per CDR3 protein. This table holds 100,000 to 130,000 distinct CDR3 sequences, about an eighth found once. The sequenced material came from PBMCs or a T cell subset sorted from them (not recorded which). Receptors were obtained from a man aged 18 to 35 who had mild COVID-19 (a few samples of this study predate the infection). Cell type and time point are not known.

The J gene is TRBJ2-1, the V gene TRBV5-4; TRBD2 matches 8 bases. Germline-derived CDR1 and CDR2 are SGHNT and YYREEE (reference sequence). Trimming at V came to 3 bases and at J to 5 bases, leaving 4 bases not matched to a gene. This CDR3 contains 14 residues. The CDR3 coding sequence is TGTGCCAGCAGCTGGGTAGCGGGGAACAATGAGCAGTTCTTC. Amino acids: CASSWVAGNNEQFF. Complete variable domain (other parts from reference TRBV5-4 and TRBJ2-1): ETGVTQSPTHLIKTRGQQVTLRCSSQSGHNTVSWYQQALGQGPQFIFQYYREEENGRGNFPPRFSGLQFPNYSSELNVNALELDDSALYLCASSWVAGNNEQFFGPGTRLTVL.

This clonotype was found a few times. V and J are TRBV12-3 or TRBV12-4 and TRBJ1-2; D perhaps matches TRBD1 (5 bases). Trimming cost V 4 bases and J 3 bases, with 9 bases left between them. The CDR3 spans 13 residues. In nucleotides, the CDR3 is TGTGCCAGCAGTTACCCGGGACACTATGGCTACACCTTC. Protein product: CASSYPGHYGYTF.

The V call is TRBV18, the J call TRBJ2-1; no firm D call. The CDR3 loop spans 13 amino acids. Germline V gene data show CDR1 as KGHSH and CDR2 as LQKENI. Trimming removed 0 bases from V and 5 bases from J, with 5 bases in between. This CDR3 reads CASSPPQNNEQFF. The CDR3 DNA reads TGTGCCAGCTCACCACCCCAGAACAATGAGCAGTTCTTC.

This clonotype was observed a handful of times. The V gene is TRBV20-1, the J gene TRBJ1-2, with D uncertain. Per germline, CDR1 DFQATT and CDR2 SNEGSKA (reference sequence). The CDR3 contains 17 residues. V was trimmed by 1 base and J by 0 bases, leaving 18 bases between them. The CDR3 DNA reads TGCAGTGCTAGAGGGGATAAGGATCCGGGAGCTAACTATGGCTACACCTTC. Protein: CSARGDKDPGANYGYTF.

This clonotype has just a few counts. The V and J genes are TRBV6-5 and TRBJ1-5, with D tentatively TRBD1 (5 bases). CDR3 length: 15 amino acids. The ends were cut back, 4 bases at V and 4 bases at J, with 14 bases in the middle. Germline CDR1 and CDR2: MNHEY and SVGAGI. CDR3 loop: CASSLGTGANQPQHF. CDR3 nucleotide sequence: TGTGCCAGCAGTTTAGGGACCGGGGCAAATCAGCCCCAGCATTTT.

This clonotype was counted between two and nine times. The chain combines TRBV28 with TRBJ1-5; TRBD1 matches at 9 bases. V lost 7 bases to trimming and J lost 6 bases; unmatched junction nucleotides: 7. Germline assignment: CDR1 MDHEN and CDR2 SYDVKM. This CDR3 comprises 14 residues. CDR3 sequence (DNA): TGTGCCAGCAACCGGGACAGGGAACGTCAGCCCCAGCATTTT. It yields the protein CASNRDRERQPQHF.

This clonotype was seen a few times. This chain uses TRBV12-3 or TRBV12-4 with TRBJ2-1; 11 nucleotides align to TRBD2. The V and J ends lost 6 bases and 7 bases, in that order; junction bases with no gene match: 8. The CDR3 is 15 residues long. CDR3 residues: CASRMIAGGPNEQFF. CDR3 in DNA: TGTGCCAGCAGGATGATAGCGGGGGGGCCGAATGAGCAGTTCTTC.

This sequence joins TRBV7-3 and TRBJ2-7, with D possibly being TRBD1 (6 bases). The CDR3 length is 16 residues. CDR1 and CDR2 (germline): SGHTA, FQGTGA. V lost 5 bases to trimming and J lost 0 bases, with 17 bases between them. The CDR3 DNA reads as TGTGCCAGCAGCCCCCCCCCGGGACATAGCTCCTACGAGCAGTACTTC. This gives the protein CASSPPPGHSSYEQYF.